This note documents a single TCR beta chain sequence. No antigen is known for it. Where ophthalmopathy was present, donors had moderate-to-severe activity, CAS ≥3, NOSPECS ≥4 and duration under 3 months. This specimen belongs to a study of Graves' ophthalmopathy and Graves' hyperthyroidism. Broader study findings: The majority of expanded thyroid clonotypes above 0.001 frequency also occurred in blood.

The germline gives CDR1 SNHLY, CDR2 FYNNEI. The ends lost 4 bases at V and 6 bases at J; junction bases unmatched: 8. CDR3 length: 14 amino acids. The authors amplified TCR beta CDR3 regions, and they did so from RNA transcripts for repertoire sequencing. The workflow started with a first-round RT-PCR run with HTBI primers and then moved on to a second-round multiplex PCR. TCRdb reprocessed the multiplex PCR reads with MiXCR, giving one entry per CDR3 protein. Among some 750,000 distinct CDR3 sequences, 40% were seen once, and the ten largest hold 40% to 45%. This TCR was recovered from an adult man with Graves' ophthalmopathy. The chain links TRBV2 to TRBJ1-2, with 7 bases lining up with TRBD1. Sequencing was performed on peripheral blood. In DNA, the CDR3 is TGTGCCAGCAGTGCGACAGGGACGAAGGATGGCTACACCTTC. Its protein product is CASSATGTKDGYTF.